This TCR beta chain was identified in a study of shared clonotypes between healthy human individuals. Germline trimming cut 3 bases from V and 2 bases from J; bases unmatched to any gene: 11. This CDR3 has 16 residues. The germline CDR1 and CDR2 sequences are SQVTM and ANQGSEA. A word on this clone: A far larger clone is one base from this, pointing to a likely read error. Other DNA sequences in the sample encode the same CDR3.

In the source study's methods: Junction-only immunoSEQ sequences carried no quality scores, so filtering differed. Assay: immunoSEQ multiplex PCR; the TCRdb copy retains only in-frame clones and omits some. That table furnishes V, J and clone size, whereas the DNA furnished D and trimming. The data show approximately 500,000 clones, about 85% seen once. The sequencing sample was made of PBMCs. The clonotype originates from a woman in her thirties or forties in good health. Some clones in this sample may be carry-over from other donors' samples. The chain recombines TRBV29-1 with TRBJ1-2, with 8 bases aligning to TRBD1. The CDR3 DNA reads TGCAGCGTTGAGGGGGTCAGGGGGCGAGCAAACTATGGCTACACCTTC. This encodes CSVEGVRGRANYGYTF.